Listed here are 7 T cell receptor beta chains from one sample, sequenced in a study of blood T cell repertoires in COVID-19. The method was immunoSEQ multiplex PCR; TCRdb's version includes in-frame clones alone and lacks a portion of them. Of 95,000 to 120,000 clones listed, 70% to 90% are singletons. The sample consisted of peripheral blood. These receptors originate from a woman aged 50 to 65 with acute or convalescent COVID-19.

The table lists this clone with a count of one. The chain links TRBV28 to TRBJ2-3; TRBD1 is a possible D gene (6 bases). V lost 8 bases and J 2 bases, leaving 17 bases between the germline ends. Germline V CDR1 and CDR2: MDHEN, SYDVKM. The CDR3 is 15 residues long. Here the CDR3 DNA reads TGTGCCAGCGGATCTGGACAGACCTACACAGATACGCAGTATTTT. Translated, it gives CASGSGQTYTDTQYF.

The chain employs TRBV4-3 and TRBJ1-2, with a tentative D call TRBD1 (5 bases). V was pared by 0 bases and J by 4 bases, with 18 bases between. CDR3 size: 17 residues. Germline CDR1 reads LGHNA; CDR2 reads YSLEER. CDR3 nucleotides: TGCGCCAGCAGCCAAGATTTAACAGGAAGAAACGTCTATGGCTACACCTTC. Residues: CASSQDLTGRNVYGYTF.

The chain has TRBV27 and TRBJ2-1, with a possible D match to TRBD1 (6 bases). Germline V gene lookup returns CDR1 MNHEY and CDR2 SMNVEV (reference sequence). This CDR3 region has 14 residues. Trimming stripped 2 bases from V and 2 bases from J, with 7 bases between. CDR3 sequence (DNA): TGTGCCAGCAGTTTAAGGGGGACCTACAATGAGCAGTTCTTC. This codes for CASSLRGTYNEQFF.

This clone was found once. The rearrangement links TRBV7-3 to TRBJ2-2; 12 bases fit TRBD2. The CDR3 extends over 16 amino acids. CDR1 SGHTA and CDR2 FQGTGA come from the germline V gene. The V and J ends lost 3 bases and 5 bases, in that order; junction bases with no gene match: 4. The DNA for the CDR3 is TGTGCCAGCAGCTTGCAGACTAGCGGGGGAACCGGGGAGCTGTTTTTT. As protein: CASSLQTSGGTGELFF.

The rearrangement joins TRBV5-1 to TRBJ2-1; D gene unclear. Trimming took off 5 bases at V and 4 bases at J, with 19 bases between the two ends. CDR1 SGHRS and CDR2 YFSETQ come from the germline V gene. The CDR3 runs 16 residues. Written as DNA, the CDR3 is TGCGCCAGCAGATTCCAGGCACAAAGCTCATACAATGAGCAGTTCTTC. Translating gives CASRFQAQSSYNEQFF.

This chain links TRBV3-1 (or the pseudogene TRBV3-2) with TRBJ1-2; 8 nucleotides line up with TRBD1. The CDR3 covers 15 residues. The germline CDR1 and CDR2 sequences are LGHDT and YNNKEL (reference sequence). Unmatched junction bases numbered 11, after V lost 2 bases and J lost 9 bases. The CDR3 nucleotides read TGTGCCAGCAGCCAACCCGGACAGGGAAAAGAGAGCTACACCTTC. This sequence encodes CASSQPGQGKESYTF.

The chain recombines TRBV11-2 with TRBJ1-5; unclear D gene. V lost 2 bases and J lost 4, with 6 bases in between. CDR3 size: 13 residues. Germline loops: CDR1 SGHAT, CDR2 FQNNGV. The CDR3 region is CASSLSQNQPQHF. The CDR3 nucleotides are TGTGCCAGCAGCTTATCGCAGAATCAGCCCCAGCATTTT.